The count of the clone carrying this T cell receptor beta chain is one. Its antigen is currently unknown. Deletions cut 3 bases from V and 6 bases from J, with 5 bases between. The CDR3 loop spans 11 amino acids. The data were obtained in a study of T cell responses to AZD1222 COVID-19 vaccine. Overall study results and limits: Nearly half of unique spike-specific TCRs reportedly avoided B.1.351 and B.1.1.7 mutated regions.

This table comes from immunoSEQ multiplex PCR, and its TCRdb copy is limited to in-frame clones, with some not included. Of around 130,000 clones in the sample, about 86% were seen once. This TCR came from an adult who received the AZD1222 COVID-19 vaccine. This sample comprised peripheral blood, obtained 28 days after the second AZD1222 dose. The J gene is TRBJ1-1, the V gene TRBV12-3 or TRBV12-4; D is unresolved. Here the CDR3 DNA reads TGTGCCAGCAGTTTTGGGTCTGAAGCTTTCTTT. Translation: CASSFGSEAFF.